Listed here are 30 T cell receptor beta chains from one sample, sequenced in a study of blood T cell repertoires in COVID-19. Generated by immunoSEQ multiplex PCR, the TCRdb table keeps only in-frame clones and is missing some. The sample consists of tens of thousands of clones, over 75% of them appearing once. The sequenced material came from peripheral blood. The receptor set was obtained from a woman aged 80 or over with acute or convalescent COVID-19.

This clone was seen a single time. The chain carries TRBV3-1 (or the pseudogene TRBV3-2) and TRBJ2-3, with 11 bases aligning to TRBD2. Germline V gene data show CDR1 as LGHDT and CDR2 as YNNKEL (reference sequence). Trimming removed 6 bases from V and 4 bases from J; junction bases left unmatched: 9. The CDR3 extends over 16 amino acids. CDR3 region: CASRSTLLAGADTQYF. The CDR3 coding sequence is TGTGCCAGCAGGTCTACTTTACTAGCGGGAGCAGATACGCAGTATTTT.

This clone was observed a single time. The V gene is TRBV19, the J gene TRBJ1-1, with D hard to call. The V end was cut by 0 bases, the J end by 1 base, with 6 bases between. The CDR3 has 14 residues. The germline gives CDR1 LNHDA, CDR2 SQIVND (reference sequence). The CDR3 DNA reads TGTGCCAGTAGTATAGAGTACGGGAACACTGAAGCTTTCTTT. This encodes CASSIEYGNTEAFF.

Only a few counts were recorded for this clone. CDR3 nucleotides: TGTGCCAGCAGTTACTCTCAATTGAACACTGAAGCTTTCTTT. Protein product: CASSYSQLNTEAFF. The chain is built from TRBV6-5 and TRBJ1-1; no clear D gene. CDR1 is MNHEY and CDR2 is SVGAGI in the germline V gene. V shed 0 bases and J shed 0 bases, with 5 bases lying between them. The CDR3 covers 14 residues.

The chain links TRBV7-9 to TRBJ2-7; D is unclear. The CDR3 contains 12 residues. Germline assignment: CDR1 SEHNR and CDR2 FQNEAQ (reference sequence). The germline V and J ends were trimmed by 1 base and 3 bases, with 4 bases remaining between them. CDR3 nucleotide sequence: TGTGCCAGCAGCTTAGACATCTACGAGCAGTACTTC. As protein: CASSLDIYEQYF.

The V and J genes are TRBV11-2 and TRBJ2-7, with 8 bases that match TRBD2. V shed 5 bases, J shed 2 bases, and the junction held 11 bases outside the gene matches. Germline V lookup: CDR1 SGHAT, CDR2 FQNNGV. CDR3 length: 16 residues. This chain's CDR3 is CASSPLRREVAYEQYF. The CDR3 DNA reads TGTGCCAGCAGCCCCCTCAGGCGGGAGGTCGCCTACGAGCAGTACTTC.

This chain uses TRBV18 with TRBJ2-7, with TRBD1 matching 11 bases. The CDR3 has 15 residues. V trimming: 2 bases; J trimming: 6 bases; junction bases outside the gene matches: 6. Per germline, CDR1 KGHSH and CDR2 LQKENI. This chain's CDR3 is CASSPTRDRGAEQYF. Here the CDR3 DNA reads TGTGCCAGCTCACCAACCCGGGACAGGGGGGCCGAGCAGTACTTC.

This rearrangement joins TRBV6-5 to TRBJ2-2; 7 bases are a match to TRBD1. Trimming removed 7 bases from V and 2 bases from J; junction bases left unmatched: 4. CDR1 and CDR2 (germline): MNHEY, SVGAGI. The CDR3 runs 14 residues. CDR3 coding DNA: TGTGCCAGCAATAGACAGGGTAACACCGGGGAGCTGTTTTTT. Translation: CASNRQGNTGELFF.

The CDR3 protein is CASSYRPELGGEQFF. For the CDR3, the DNA is TGTGCCAGCAGTTACAGACCCGAGCTTGGGGGGGAGCAGTTCTTC. V is TRBV6-5 and J is TRBJ2-1; D is possibly TRBD2 (6 bases). V lost 2 bases and J lost 10, with 18 bases in between. The CDR3 extends over 15 amino acids. Germline V gene sequence: CDR1 MNHEY, CDR2 SVGAGI.

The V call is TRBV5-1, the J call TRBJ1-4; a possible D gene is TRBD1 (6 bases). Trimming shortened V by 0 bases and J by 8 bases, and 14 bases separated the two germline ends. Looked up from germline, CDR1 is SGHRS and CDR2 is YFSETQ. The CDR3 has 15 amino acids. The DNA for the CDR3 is TGCGCCAGCAGCTTGGTTTCGGGGGGCGAAGAAAAACTGTTTTTT. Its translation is CASSLVSGGEEKLFF.

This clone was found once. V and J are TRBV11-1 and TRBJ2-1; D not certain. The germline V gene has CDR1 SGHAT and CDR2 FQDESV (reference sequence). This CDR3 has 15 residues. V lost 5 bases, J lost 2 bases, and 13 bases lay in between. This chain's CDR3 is CASSRLTTAYNEQFF. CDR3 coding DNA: TGTGCCAGCAGCCGTCTTACAACAGCCTACAATGAGCAGTTCTTC.

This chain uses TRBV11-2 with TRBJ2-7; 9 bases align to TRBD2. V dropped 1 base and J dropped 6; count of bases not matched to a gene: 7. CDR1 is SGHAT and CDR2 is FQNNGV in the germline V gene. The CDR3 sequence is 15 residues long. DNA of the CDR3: TGTGCCAGCAGCTTAGGATTCGCGGGAGGGCGCGAGCAGTACTTC. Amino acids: CASSLGFAGGREQYF. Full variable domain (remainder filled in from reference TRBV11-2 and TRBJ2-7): EAGVAQSPRYKIIEKRQSVAFWCNPISGHATLYWYQQILGQGPKLLIQFQNNGVVDDSQLPKDRFSAERLKGVDSTLKIQPAKLEDSAVYLCASSLGFAGGREQYFGPGTRLTVT.

In DNA form, the CDR3 reads TGTGCCAGTAGTGAGATAGGGGCTATAGCCAAAAACATTCAGTACTTC. It translates to CASSEIGAIAKNIQYF. This chain joins TRBV19 and TRBJ2-4; D may be TRBD1 (5 bases). Germline CDR1 is LNHDA and CDR2 is SQIVND (reference sequence). The CDR3 has 16 residues. V was shortened by 5 bases and J by 0 bases, with 14 bases between the two germline ends.

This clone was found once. This chain's CDR3 is CASTQGGSGEAFF. CDR3 nucleotides: TGTGCCAGCACCCAGGGAGGCTCGGGTGAAGCTTTCTTT. J is TRBJ1-1 and V is TRBV6-6; a possible D gene is TRBD1 (5 bases). The germline CDR1 and CDR2 sequences are MNHNY and SVGAGI (reference sequence). V lost 7 bases to trimming and J lost 7 bases, with 16 bases between them. The CDR3 loop spans 13 amino acids.

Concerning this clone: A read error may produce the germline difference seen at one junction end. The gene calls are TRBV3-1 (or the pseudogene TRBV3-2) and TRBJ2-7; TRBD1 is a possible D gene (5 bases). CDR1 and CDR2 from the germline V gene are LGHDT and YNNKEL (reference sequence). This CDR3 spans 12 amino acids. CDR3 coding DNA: TGTGCCAGCAGCCAAGTTGGGGCGCAACCTGACTTC. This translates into CASSQVGAQPDF.

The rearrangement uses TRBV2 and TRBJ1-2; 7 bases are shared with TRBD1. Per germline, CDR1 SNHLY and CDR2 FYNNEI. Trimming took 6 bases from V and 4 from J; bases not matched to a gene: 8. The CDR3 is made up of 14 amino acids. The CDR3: CASRLDRSTYGYTF. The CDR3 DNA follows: TGTGCCAGCAGACTGGACAGGTCTACCTATGGCTACACCTTC.

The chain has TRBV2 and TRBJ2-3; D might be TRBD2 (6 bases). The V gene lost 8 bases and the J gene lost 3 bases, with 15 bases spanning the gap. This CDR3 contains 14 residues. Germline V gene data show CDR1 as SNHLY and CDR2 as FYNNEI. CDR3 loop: CASERRGGTDTQYF. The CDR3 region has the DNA TGTGCCAGCGAGCGACGGGGAGGAACAGATACGCAGTATTTT. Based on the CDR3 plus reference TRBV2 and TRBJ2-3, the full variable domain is EPEVTQTPSHQVTQMGQEVILRCVPISNHLYFYWYRQILGQKVEFLVSFYNNEISEKSEIFDDQFSVERPDGSNFTLKIRSTKLEDSAMYFCASERRGGTDTQYFGPGTRLTVL.

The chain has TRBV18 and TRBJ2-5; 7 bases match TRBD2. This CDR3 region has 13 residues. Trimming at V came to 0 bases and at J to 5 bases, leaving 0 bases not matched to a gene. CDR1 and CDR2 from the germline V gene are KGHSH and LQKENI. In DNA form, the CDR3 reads TGTGCCAGCTCACCACCGGGGGGGGAGACCCAGTACTTC. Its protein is CASSPPGGETQYF.

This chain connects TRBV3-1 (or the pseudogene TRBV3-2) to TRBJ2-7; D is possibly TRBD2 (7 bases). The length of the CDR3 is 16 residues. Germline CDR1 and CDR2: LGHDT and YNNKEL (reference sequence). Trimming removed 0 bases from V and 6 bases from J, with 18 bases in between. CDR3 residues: CASSQDWAGEGGEQYF. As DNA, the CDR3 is TGTGCCAGCAGCCAAGATTGGGCGGGAGAAGGGGGCGAGCAGTACTTC.

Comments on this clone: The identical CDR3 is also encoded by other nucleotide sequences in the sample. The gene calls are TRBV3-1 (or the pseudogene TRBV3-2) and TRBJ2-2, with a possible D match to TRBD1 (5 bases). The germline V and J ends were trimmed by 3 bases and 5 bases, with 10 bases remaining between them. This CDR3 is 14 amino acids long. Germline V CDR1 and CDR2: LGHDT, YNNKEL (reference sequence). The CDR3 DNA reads TGTGCCAGCAGCCAGAAAGGGGCGACCGGGGAGCTGTTTTTT. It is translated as CASSQKGATGELFF.

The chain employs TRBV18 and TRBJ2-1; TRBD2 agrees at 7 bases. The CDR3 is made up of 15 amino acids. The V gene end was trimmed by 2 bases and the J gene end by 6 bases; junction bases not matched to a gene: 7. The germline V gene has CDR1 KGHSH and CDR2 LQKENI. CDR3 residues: CASSPVGLGRNEQFF. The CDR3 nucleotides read TGTGCCAGCTCACCAGTAGGACTAGGGCGCAATGAGCAGTTCTTC.

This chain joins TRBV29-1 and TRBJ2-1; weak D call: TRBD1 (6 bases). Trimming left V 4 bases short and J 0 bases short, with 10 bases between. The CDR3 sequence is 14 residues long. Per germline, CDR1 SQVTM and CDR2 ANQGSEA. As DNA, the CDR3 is TGCAGCGTTGCTCGAGGGGGCTCCTACAATGAGCAGTTCTTC. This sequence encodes CSVARGGSYNEQFF.

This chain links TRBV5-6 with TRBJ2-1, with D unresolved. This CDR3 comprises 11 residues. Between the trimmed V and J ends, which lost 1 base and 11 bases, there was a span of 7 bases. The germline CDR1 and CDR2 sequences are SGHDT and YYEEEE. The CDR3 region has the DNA TGTGCCAGCAGCTTGTACGGTCAGCAGTTCTTC. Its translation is CASSLYGQQFF.

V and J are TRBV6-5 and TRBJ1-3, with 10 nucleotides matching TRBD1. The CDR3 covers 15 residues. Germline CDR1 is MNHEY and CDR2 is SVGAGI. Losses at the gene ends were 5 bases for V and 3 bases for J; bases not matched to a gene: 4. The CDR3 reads CASSRDRGVGNTIYF. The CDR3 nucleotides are TGTGCCAGCAGTCGGGACAGGGGTGTTGGAAACACCATATATTTT.

The CDR3 spells CASSPTPGISETQYF. In DNA, the CDR3 is TGTGCCAGCAGTCCAACCCCAGGCATCTCAGAGACCCAGTACTTC. The J gene is TRBJ2-5, the V gene TRBV27; D ambiguous. Germline assignment: CDR1 MNHEY and CDR2 SMNVEV (reference sequence). Trimming removed 5 bases from V and 4 bases from J, with 17 bases in between. This CDR3 spans 15 amino acids.

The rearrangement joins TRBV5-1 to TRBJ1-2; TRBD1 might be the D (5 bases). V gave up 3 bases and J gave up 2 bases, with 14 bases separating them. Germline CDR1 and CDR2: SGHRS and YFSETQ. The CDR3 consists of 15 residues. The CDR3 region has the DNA TGCGCCAGCAGCTCATACCAGGGTACGAACTATGGCTACACCTTC. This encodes CASSSYQGTNYGYTF.

DNA for the CDR3: TGTGCCAGTAACAGGGTTCTCGGATACAATGAGCAGTTCTTC. Amino acids: CASNRVLGYNEQFF. The V call is TRBV19, the J call TRBJ2-1; D is perhaps TRBD1 (6 bases). The CDR3 has 14 residues. Germline V gene lookup returns CDR1 LNHDA and CDR2 SQIVND (reference sequence). V lost 7 bases and J lost 4, with 14 bases in between. Combining the CDR3 with reference TRBV19 and TRBJ2-1 gives the whole variable domain DGGITQSPKYLFRKEGQNVTLSCEQNLNHDAMYWYRQDPGQGLRLIYYSQIVNDFQKGDIAEGYSVSREKKESFPLTVTSAQKNPTAFYLCASNRVLGYNEQFFGPGTRLTVL.

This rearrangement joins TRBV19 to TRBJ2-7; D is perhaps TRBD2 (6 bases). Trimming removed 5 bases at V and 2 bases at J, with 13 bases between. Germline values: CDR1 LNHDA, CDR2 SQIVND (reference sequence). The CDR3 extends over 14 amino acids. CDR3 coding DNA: TGTGCCAGTAGTCCCTCGGGAGAGACCTACGAGCAGTACTTC. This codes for CASSPSGETYEQYF.

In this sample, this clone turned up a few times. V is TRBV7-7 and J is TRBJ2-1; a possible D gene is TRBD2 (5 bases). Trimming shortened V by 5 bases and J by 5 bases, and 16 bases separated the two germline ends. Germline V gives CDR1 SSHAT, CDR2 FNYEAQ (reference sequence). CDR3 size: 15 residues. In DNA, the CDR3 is TGTGCCAGCAGCCCCGGTCGGGGAACAAACAATGAGCAGTTCTTC. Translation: CASSPGRGTNNEQFF.

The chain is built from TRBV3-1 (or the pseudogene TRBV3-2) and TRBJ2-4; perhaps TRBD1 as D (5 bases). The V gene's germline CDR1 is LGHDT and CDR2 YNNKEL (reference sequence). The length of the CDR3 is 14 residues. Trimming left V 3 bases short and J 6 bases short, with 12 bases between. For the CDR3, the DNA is TGTGCCAGCAGCCATTATGGGGCGTCAAACATTCAGTACTTC. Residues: CASSHYGASNIQYF.

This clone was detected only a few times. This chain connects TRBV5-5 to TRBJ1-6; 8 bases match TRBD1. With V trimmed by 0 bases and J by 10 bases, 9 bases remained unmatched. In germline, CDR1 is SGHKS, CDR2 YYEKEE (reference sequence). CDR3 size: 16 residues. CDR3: CASSLGPDRAVSPLHF. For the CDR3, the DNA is TGTGCCAGCAGCTTGGGGCCGGACAGGGCCGTGTCACCCCTCCACTTT.